This T cell receptor beta chain is drawn from a study of shared T cell receptors in the human thymus. The assay was immunoSEQ multiplex PCR, and TCRdb's table has in-frame clones only and misses some. The data hold some 700,000 clones, with roughly 88% observed a single time. This same sample was also taken into another study, of human thymus T cells. As that report states: Thymic material originated from resections removed in the course of corrective heart surgery. In unrelated individuals, thymic repertoires overlapped highly, according to related research.

What was sequenced was thymocytes. The sequence came from a boy under two years old with a congenital heart defect.

CDR3 in DNA: TGTGCCAGCAGCTTCCGGGACAGACCCTACGAGCAGTACTTC. It encodes CASSFRDRPYEQYF. The J gene is TRBJ2-7, the V gene TRBV7-9, with 7 bases lining up with TRBD1. Germline lookup yields CDR1 SEHNR and CDR2 FQNEAQ (reference sequence). The V gene end was trimmed by 3 bases and the J gene end by 2 bases; junction bases not matched to a gene: 4. This CDR3 has 14 amino acids.